The following is a TCR beta chain sequence with its context. Per the original data handling: Reference gene primer amplification in the assay estimated nucleated cell counts. TCRdb's table, derived via immunoSEQ multiplex PCR, lists solely in-frame clones and lacks some. V and J calls plus clone size are reproduced from that table; the DNA served to infer D and trimming. The sample has 15,000 to 20,000 clones, 65% to 90% seen once. This sample is drawn from a study of blood T cell repertoires in COVID-19. Study context: Sources were T cells, B-cell-depleted T cells, or PBMCs; the material itself was cDNA or gDNA.

From germline, CDR1 is LGHDT and CDR2 YNNKEL (reference sequence). Trimming pared 4 bases from V and 4 bases from J, leaving 14 bases between. The CDR3 totals 15 residues. The rearrangement joins TRBV3-1 (or the pseudogene TRBV3-2) to TRBJ1-3, with D perhaps TRBD1 (6 bases). The sample was peripheral blood. This clonotype was obtained from a human donor with active COVID-19. The donor label of this sample is uncertain. The CDR3 DNA reads TGTGCCAGCAGCCCGGTACAGGGCTCCGGAAACACCATATATTTT. Translating it yields CASSPVQGSGNTIYF.